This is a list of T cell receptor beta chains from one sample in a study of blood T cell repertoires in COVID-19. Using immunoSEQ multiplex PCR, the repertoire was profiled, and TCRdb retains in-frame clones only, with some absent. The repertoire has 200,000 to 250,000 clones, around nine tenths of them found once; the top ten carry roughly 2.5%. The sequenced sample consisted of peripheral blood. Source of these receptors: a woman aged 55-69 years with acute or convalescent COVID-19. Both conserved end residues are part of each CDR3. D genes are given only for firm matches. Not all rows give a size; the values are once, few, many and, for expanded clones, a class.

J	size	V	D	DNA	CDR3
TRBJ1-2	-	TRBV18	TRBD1	TGTGCCAGCTCAACGAGTCAGGGGGACGGCTACACCTTC	CASSTSQGDGYTF
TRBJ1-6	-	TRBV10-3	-	TGTGCCATCAGTGAGTCGACAGGCTATAATTCACCCCTCCACTTT	CAISESTGYNSPLHF
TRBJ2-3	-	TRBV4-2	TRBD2	TGTGCCAGCAGCCAGGGGACTAGCGGGGGGGCCACAGATACGCAGTATTTT	CASSQGTSGGATDTQYF
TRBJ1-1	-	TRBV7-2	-	TGTGCCAGCAGCTTAAGCAGGGTAACTTTCTTT	CASSLSRVTFF
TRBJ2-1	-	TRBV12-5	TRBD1	TGTGCTAGTGTAGGACAGGGGAATGAGCAGTTCTTC	CASVGQGNEQFF
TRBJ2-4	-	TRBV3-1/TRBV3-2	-	TGTGCCAGCAGCCAAGATATGGGGGGGGCTAAAGCCAAAAACATTCAGTACTTC	CASSQDMGGAKAKNIQYF
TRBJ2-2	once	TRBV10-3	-	TGTGCCACGGGCGCAAGTGACAGGAACACCGGGGAGCTGTTTTTT	CATGASDRNTGELFF
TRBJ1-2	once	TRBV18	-	TGTGCCAGCTCACCGGAGGGGAACTATGGCTACACCTTC	CASSPEGNYGYTF
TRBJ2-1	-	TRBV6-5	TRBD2	TGTGCCAGCAGTTACTCCGGGACTAGTCGTCAGTTCTTC	CASSYSGTSRQFF
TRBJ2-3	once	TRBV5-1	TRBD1	TGCGCCAGCAGCTTGCTAGGGGGCCCTACAGATACGCAGTATTTT	CASSLLGGPTDTQYF
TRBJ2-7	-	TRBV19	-	TGTGCCAGTAGACGAAAAATAGGGGCCTACGAGCAGTACTTC	CASRRKIGAYEQYF
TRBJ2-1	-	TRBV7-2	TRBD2	TGTGCCAGCAGGGTAGCGGGAGGTAACAATGAGCAGTTCTTC	CASRVAGGNNEQFF